The rows below give T cell receptor beta chains drawn from one sample of a study of T cell repertoires in cytomegalovirus infection. TCRdb recomputed calls from the reads with MiXCR, one row per CDR3 protein. Here the sample spans about 97,000 distinct CDR3 sequences, 16% being singletons. Sequenced: PBMCs. All receptors come from a human donor in good health (CMV status not recorded). Some clones in this sample may be carry-over from other donors' samples. Both conserved end residues are trimmed from each CDR3. A D gene is named only where the DNA matches it firmly.

v_gene,d_gene,j_gene,CDR3aa
TRBV10-3,-,TRBJ1-5,AISAQGATSQPQH
TRBV4-1,TRBD2,TRBJ2-3,ASSQLGGLAGWGDTQY
TRBV12-3/TRBV12-4,-,TRBJ1-2,ASSLAGERLNGYT
TRBV3-1,TRBD1,TRBJ1-2,ASSQGIPGTGDGYT
TRBV20-1,TRBD2,TRBJ2-5,SARREAETQY
TRBV7-9,-,TRBJ1-3,ASTLKEREGNTIY
TRBV5-7,-,TRBJ2-1,ASSFRPTDNRRF
TRBV11-1,-,TRBJ1-1,ASSLDRATNGEAF
TRBV5-1,-,TRBJ1-1,ASSLEVGGTEAF
TRBV10-3,-,TRBJ2-1,AIRGGSADEQF
TRBV6-2/TRBV6-3,-,TRBJ1-1,ASSYSTHRVGENTEAF
TRBV7-8,TRBD1,TRBJ1-2,ASSLVEGAGYGYT
TRBV7-2,TRBD2,TRBJ2-3,ASSPPRGTSEEDTQY
TRBV7-8,-,TRBJ1-1,ASSLNGDTEAF
TRBV7-2,-,TRBJ2-6,ASRDTPGSGANVLT
TRBV20-1,-,TRBJ2-5,SARDGHGQETQY
TRBV29-1,TRBD2,TRBJ2-1,SVSGLAGGGGFYNEQF
TRBV2,TRBD1,TRBJ2-7,ASSAMTGLSSYEQY
TRBV7-2,-,TRBJ2-5,ASSSGVGALLGETQY
TRBV7-2,-,TRBJ1-1,VSSLVRGVTEAF
TRBV20-1,-,TRBJ1-1,SAQTGGVKNTEAF
TRBV7-2,-,TRBJ2-3,ASSFGRGTDTQY
TRBV7-2,-,TRBJ1-1,ASSLDRVTEAF
TRBV7-6,-,TRBJ2-7,ASSLGASYEQY
TRBV7-9,-,TRBJ1-6,ASSLTGQTLH
TRBV28,-,TRBJ1-2,ASSPDGRSISGYT
TRBV7-2,-,TRBJ1-1,ASSLSSGVVAF
TRBV7-2,-,TRBJ2-4,ASSLAKNIQY
TRBV28,-,TRBJ1-1,ASRSRAAEAF
TRBV7-6,-,TRBJ1-1,ASRKMRGSTEAF
TRBV12-3/TRBV12-4,-,TRBJ2-1,ASTGSPRSDEQF
TRBV7-2,-,TRBJ1-3,ASSFKANPLSGNTIY
TRBV12-3/TRBV12-4,-,TRBJ1-2,ASSLDFTRGDYGYT
TRBV20-1,-,TRBJ1-1,SARKDRDEAF
TRBV18,TRBD1,TRBJ1-5,ASSLGQDRNQPQH
TRBV7-8,-,TRBJ1-2,ASSAKRGSLEGYT
TRBV7-9,-,TRBJ2-3,ASSLGAVLDTQY
TRBV11-2,TRBD1,TRBJ1-1,ASSLQGGRGTEAF
TRBV6-6,TRBD1,TRBJ2-1,ASSGGGQGRHNEQF
TRBV12-3/TRBV12-4,TRBD1,TRBJ1-1,ASSWTGGVDTEAF
TRBV28,-,TRBJ2-7,ASTPYEQY
TRBV4-2,-,TRBJ1-1,ASSQVITRGGAF
TRBV29-1,TRBD2,TRBJ2-3,SVGPSGGDTDTQY